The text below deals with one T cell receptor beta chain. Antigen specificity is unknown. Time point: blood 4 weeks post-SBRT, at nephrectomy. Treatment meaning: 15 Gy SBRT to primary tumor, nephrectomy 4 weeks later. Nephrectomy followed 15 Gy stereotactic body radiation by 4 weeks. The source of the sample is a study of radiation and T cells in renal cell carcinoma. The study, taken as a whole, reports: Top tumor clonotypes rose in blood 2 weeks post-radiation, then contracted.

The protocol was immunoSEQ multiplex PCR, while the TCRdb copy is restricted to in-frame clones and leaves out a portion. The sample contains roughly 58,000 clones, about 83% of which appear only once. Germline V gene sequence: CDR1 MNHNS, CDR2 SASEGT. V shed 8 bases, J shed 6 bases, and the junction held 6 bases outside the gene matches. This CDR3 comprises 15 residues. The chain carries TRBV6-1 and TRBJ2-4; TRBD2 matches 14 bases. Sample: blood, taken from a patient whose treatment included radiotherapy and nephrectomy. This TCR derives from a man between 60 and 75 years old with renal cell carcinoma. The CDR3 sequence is CASRLGLAGVNIQYF. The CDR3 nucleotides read TGTGCCAGCCGGCTGGGACTAGCGGGAGTAAACATTCAGTACTTC.